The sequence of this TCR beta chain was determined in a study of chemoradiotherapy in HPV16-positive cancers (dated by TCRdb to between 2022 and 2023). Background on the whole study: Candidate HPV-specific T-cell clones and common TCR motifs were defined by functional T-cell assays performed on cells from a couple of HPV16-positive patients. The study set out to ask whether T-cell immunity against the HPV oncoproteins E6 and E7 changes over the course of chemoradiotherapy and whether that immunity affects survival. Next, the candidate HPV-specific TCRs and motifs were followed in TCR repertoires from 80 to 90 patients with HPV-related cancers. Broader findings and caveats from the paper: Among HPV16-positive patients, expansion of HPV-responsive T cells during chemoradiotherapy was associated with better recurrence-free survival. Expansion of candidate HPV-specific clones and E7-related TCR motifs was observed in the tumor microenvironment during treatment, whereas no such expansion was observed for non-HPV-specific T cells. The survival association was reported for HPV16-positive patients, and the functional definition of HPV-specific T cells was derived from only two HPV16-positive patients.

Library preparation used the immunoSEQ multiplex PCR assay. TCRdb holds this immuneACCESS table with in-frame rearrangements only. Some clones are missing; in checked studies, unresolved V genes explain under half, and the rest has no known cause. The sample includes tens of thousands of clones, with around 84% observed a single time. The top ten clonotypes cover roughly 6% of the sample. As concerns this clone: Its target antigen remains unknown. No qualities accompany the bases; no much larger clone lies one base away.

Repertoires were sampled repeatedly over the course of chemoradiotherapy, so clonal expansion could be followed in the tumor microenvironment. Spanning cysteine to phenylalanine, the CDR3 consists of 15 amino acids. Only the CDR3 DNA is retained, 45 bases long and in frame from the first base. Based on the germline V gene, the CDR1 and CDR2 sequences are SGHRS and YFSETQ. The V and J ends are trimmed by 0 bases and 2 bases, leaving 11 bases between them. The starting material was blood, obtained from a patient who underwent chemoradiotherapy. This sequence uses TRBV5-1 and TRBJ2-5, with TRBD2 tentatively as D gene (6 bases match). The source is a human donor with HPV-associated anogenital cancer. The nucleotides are TGCGCCAGCAGCTTGGGCGGGGACCAACAAGAGACCCAGTACTTC. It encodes CASSLGGDQQETQYF.